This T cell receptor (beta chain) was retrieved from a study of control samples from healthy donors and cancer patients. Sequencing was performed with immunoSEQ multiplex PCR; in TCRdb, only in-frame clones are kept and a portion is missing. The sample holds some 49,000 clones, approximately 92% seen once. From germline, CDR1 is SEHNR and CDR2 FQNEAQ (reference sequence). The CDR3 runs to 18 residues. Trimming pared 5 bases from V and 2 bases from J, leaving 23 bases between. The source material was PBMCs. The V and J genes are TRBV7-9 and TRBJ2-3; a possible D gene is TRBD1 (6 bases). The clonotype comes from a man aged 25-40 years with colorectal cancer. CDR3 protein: CASSPRQDLLVNTDTQYF. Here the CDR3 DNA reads TGTGCCAGCAGCCCCCGACAGGATCTTTTGGTAAACACAGATACGCAGTATTTT.